This TCR beta chain originates from a study of blood T cells in healthy people across ages. A second PCR, run for about 6 to 11 cycles, used a sample-barcoded 5' primer plus a J-beta primer mix. In TCRdb, the 5' RACE reads were re-called with MiXCR into one record per CDR3 protein. In the table there are about 670,000 distinct CDR3 sequences, 40% to 65% of which are singletons. V gave up 0 bases and J gave up 0 bases; unmatched junction bases: 2. Germline CDR1 reads SEHNR; CDR2 reads FQNEAQ (reference sequence). The CDR3 runs 16 residues. Every sample had a minimum of 6.5 million PBMCs isolated. V usage is TRBV7-9 and J usage is TRBJ2-1; the match to TRBD2 covers 7 bases. The TCR comes from a woman of 80 years or more in good health. The sample comprised blood. In DNA form, the CDR3 reads TGTGCCAGCAGCTTAGCGTCTAGCGGCTCCTACAATGAGCAGTTCTTC. It translates to CASSLASSGSYNEQFF.